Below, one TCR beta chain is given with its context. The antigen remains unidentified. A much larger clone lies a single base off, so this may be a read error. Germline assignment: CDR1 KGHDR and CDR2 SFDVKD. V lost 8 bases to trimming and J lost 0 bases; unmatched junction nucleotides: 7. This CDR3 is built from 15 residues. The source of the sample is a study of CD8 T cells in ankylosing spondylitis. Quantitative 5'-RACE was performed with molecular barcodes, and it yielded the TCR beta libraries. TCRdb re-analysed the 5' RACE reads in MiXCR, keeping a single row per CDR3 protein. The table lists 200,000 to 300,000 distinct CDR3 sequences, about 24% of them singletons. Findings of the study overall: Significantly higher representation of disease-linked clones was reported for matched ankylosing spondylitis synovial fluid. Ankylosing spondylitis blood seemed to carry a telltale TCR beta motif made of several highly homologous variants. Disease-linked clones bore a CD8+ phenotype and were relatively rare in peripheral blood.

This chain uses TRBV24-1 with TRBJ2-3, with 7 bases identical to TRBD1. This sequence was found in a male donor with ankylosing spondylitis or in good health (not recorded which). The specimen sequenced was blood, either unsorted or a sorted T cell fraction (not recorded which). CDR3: CATTDPGQSTDTQYF. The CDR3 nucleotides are TGTGCCACCACTGACCCGGGACAGAGCACAGATACGCAGTATTTT.